This T cell receptor beta chain was profiled in a study of blood T cell repertoires in COVID-19 (dated by TCRdb to about 2020). About the study as a whole: Samples covering the acute and convalescent phases of COVID-19 were provided by collaborators in the United States, Italy and Spain. The prospective study material was composed of cDNA or gDNA derived from T cells, B-cell-depleted T cells, or PBMCs. Subjects who had been exposed to COVID-19, were actively infected with it, or had recovered from it provided the deeply sampled blood TCRbeta repertoires that made up the dataset. The repertoires were made available in a free public database intended to serve as a resource for research on the immune response to SARS-CoV-2. The samples were drawn from two sources: the first 160 participants of the ongoing ImmuneRACE study, and 1,254 subjects contributed by 6 global collaborators. Sample metadata almost always included a de-identified subject ID, COVID-19 status, age in years and sex. Where available, HLA class I and class II types were obtained from metadata supplied by the sample provider rather than from assay-based typing.

TCRbeta CDR3 regions were amplified from genomic DNA by means of the immunoSEQ Assay, a bias-controlled multiplex PCR. Processing in the source paper ran as follows. Nucleated cell counts per sample were estimated from amplification of reference gene primers within the assay. Sequence reads were collapsed and filtered to measure the absolute abundance of every unique TCRbeta CDR3 rearrangement. Productive Simpson clonality was computed per sample as the square root of Simpson's diversity index over productive rearrangements. TCRdb limited this immuneACCESS table to in-frame rearrangements with V and J called. A share of clones is missing; checked studies link under half to unresolved V genes, and the rest is unexplained. The DNA gave D and trimming, while V, J and clone size come from that table. The sample data list around 280,000 clones, and approximately 83% of these were observed just once. About 2.2% of the sample goes to the ten largest clones.

The germline V gene encodes CDR1 SEHNR and CDR2 FQNEAQ (reference sequence). V loses 7 bases of germline sequence and J loses 2 bases, and the interval between the two ends is 15 bases. From its cysteine to its phenylalanine, the CDR3 spans 14 amino acids. The kept DNA is CDR3 alone, 42 bases in frame from the first base. Beyond this particular receptor, the publication reports: The amount of clinical and demographic metadata varied by source and participant and was provided uncurated.

Another Seattle source contributed samples from volunteer blood donors who had recovered from COVID-19. The collaborating institutions used their own protocols to collect whole blood in K2EDTA tubes. For TCRbeta analysis, collaborator samples were shipped as frozen whole blood, as isolated PBMCs, or as DNA extracted from either sample type. Of note for this clone: Its recognized antigen is unknown. One base away there is no much larger clone; base qualities are not given.

The chain joins TRBV7-9 to TRBJ2-7, with TRBD2 as a weak D call on 6 bases. This clonotype was sampled from a woman aged 30 to 39 who had recovered from COVID-19. Sequenced input: peripheral blood. DNA sequence: TGTGCCAGCACCACGGGACTTAAACCCTACGAGCAGTACTTC. This is translated as CASTTGLKPYEQYF.